In this sample, the clone carrying this TCR beta chain turned up once. Its antigen is still unknown. The source of the sample is a study of cytomegalovirus exposure and HLA in healthy donors. Both 60 Vbeta primers and 13 Jbeta primers went into the PCR. Under the authors' procedure: Unique TCR beta chains totaled some 88 million in a later count, with approximately 10 million of them shared. Only in-frame clones appear in the TCRdb table, and some are missing; sequencing was by immunoSEQ multiplex PCR. For V, J and clone size, that table is used; D and trimming come from the DNA. The sample includes tens of thousands of clones, under 80% seen only once; the top ten take around 7%. Whole-study findings and limits: Presence/absence comparisons presumed near-even sequencing depth among donors. Compared with the roughly 670-donor mean, an Asian-associated ancestry cluster reportedly had fewer N-insertions, according to a later analysis.

The source of this sequence is a woman between 50 and 59 years old in good health and CMV-seropositive. The sample taken for sequencing was PBMCs.

CDR3 nucleotides: TGTGCCAGCAGCTTAGGGCCCGCACAAGAGACCCAGTACTTC. Translating it yields CASSLGPAQETQYF. The V and J genes are TRBV7-9 and TRBJ2-5, with D uncertain. Germline values: CDR1 SEHNR, CDR2 FQNEAQ (reference sequence). CDR3 length: 14 residues. Trimming took off 1 base at V and 2 bases at J, with 8 bases between the two ends.